The next 25 T cell receptor beta chains were all read from a single sample in a study of cytomegalovirus exposure and HLA in healthy donors. The PCR contained 60 Vbeta and 13 Jbeta primers. Data came from immunoSEQ multiplex PCR; TCRdb stores just in-frame clones and leaves some out. Of over 85,000 clones detected, around 86% appear once; the ten largest clones hold around 2%. Sequencing used PBMCs. These receptors were obtained from a man aged 40-50 years in good health and CMV-seronegative.

The rearrangement links TRBV27 to TRBJ1-5; D gene unclear. This CDR3 is built from 14 residues. Deletions cut 5 bases from V and 6 bases from J, with 14 bases between. Germline loops: CDR1 MNHEY, CDR2 SMNVEV (reference sequence). CDR3 sequence: CASSPPPGSQPQHF. CDR3 coding DNA: TGTGCCAGCAGTCCCCCCCCGGGGAGTCAGCCCCAGCATTTT.

The chain joins TRBV23-1 to TRBJ1-5, with D perhaps matching TRBD1 (5 bases). TRBV23-1 qualifies as an ORF whose function is uncertain. The CDR3 sequence is 16 residues long. Deletions cut 0 bases from V and 7 bases from J, with 16 bases between. CDR3 loop: CASSQSPGEPGQPQHF. The CDR3 nucleotides are TGCGCCAGCAGTCAATCGCCAGGTGAACCAGGGCAGCCCCAGCATTTT.

The chain has TRBV7-2 and TRBJ2-1; TRBD2 aligns across 8 bases. CDR3 size: 14 residues. Germline V gene sequence: CDR1 SGHTA, CDR2 FQGNSA. Germline trimming cut 0 bases from V and 8 bases from J; bases unmatched to any gene: 3. The CDR3: CASSLAYSGDEQFF. The CDR3 DNA reads TGTGCCAGCAGCTTAGCGTATAGCGGGGATGAGCAGTTCTTC.

The chain uses TRBV9 and TRBJ1-1, with a possible D match to TRBD1 (5 bases). The germline V gene has CDR1 SGDLS and CDR2 YYNGEE. V was trimmed by 0 bases and J by 0 bases, leaving 9 bases between them. The CDR3 length is 15 residues. CDR3 in amino acids: CASSVVGHLNTEAFF. The CDR3 coding sequence is TGTGCCAGCAGCGTAGTAGGACACCTGAACACTGAAGCTTTCTTT.

The V call is TRBV7-2, the J call TRBJ1-1, with a weak D call TRBD1 (6 bases). This CDR3 spans 16 amino acids. CDR1 is SGHTA, CDR2 FQGNSA, per germline. V was cut by 6 bases and J by 3 bases, with 20 bases left in between. The CDR3 reads CASRSFPGGLDTEAFF. DNA for the CDR3: TGTGCCAGCAGGTCCTTCCCGGGGGGGCTGGACACTGAAGCTTTCTTT.

This clone turned up a few times. V gene TRBV30 combines with J gene TRBJ2-6; no firm D call. The CDR3 extends over 14 amino acids. V shed 4 bases and J shed 2 bases, with 9 bases lying between them. Germline CDR1 GTSNPN, CDR2 SVGIG (reference sequence). The CDR3 nucleotides read TGTGCCTGGACTCCCTACCCTGGGGCCAACGTCCTGACTTTC. It codes for CAWTPYPGANVLTF. The full variable domain, with the rest looked up from reference TRBV30 and TRBJ2-6, is SQTIHQWPATLVQPVGSPLSLECTVEGTSNPNLYWYRQAAGRGLQLLFYSVGIGQISSEVPQNLSASRPQDRQFILSSKKLLLSDSGFYLCAWTPYPGANVLTFGAGSRLTVL.

The chain recombines TRBV10-2 with TRBJ2-1; maybe TRBD2 (6 bases). Germline lookup yields CDR1 WSHSY and CDR2 SAAADI. CDR3 length: 14 amino acids. V shed 6 bases and J shed 2 bases, with 11 bases lying between them. This chain's CDR3 is CASSAGRTYNEQFF. CDR3 sequence (DNA): TGCGCCAGCAGCGCGGGGAGGACCTACAATGAGCAGTTCTTC.

This clone occurred a few times. The rearrangement links TRBV4-2 to TRBJ2-3; 13 bases line up with TRBD2. The J segment lost 7 bases and the V segment lost 0 bases, leaving 7 bases of the junction unmatched. This CDR3 is built from 17 residues. CDR1 and CDR2 from the germline V gene are LGHNA and YNFKEQ. The CDR3 DNA follows: TGTGCCAGCAGCCAAGAGTCCGGGACTAGCGGGGAGAATACGCAGTATTTT. Its protein is CASSQESGTSGENTQYF.

The rearrangement links TRBV4-2 to TRBJ2-4, with D unresolved. V was shortened by 1 base and J by 4 bases, with 8 bases between the two germline ends. This CDR3 is 14 amino acids long. The germline CDR1 and CDR2 sequences are LGHNA and YNFKEQ. This CDR3 reads CASSQGPGKNIQYF. In DNA, the CDR3 is TGTGCCAGCAGCCAAGGACCAGGTAAAAACATTCAGTACTTC.

This chain connects TRBV30 to TRBJ2-5; D uncertain. Germline V lookup: CDR1 GTSNPN, CDR2 SVGIG (reference sequence). V lost 1 base and J 4 bases, leaving 4 bases between the germline ends. CDR3 length: 11 residues. DNA for the CDR3: TGTGCCTGGAGTGACTCAGAGACCCAGTACTTC. Amino acid sequence: CAWSDSETQYF.

The chain couples TRBV5-4 to TRBJ1-2, with 10 bases matching TRBD1. The ends lost 0 bases at V and 3 bases at J; junction bases unmatched: 2. Germline assignment: CDR1 SGHNT and CDR2 YYREEE (reference sequence). The CDR3 covers 15 residues. In nucleotides, the CDR3 is TGTGCCAGCAGCTTGGTGGGGACAGGGGACTATGGCTACACCTTC. Residues: CASSLVGTGDYGYTF. Looking up the rest from reference TRBV5-4 and TRBJ1-2 gives the full variable domain: ETGVTQSPTHLIKTRGQQVTLRCSSQSGHNTVSWYQQALGQGPQFIFQYYREEENGRGNFPPRFSGLQFPNYSSELNVNALELDDSALYLCASSLVGTGDYGYTFGSGTRLTVV.

V is TRBV5-6 and J is TRBJ2-7; 7 bases align to TRBD1. CDR1 is SGHDT, CDR2 YYEEEE, per germline. This CDR3 has 14 amino acids. The V segment lost 4 bases and the J segment 2 bases; nucleotides outside the gene matches: 6. CDR3 region: CASSGDSGTYEQYF. The CDR3 nucleotides are TGTGCCAGCAGCGGGGACAGTGGAACCTACGAGCAGTACTTC.

The chain recombines TRBV28 with TRBJ1-5; no reliable D call. V shed 2 bases and J shed 0 bases, with 8 bases lying between them. This CDR3 contains 15 residues. CDR1 MDHEN and CDR2 SYDVKM come from the germline V gene. The CDR3 DNA reads TGTGCCAGCAGTTTAAGCGGAAATAGCAATCAGCCCCAGCATTTT. It codes for CASSLSGNSNQPQHF.

This clone has more than one count but fewer than ten. The genes are TRBV12-5 and TRBJ1-1, with D perhaps TRBD1 (6 bases). V was trimmed by 6 bases and J by 1 base, leaving 12 bases between them. This CDR3 has 14 residues. The germline V gene has CDR1 LGHNT and CDR2 FRNRAP. For the CDR3, the DNA is TGTGCTAGTGGCCCCGACAGGTCGAACACTGAAGCTTTCTTT. It encodes CASGPDRSNTEAFF.

This clone has just a few counts. The chain joins TRBV30 to TRBJ1-1; 10 nucleotides line up with TRBD1. Germline lookup yields CDR1 GTSNPN and CDR2 SVGIG (reference sequence). J lost 7 bases, V lost 3 bases, and 5 bases had no gene match. The CDR3 runs to 13 residues. The chain's CDR3 is CAWRGTGAVEAFF. The CDR3 coding sequence is TGTGCCTGGAGGGGGACAGGGGCTGTTGAAGCTTTCTTT.

This chain links TRBV10-1 with TRBJ2-1, with D possibly being TRBD1 (5 bases). Trimming took 7 bases from V and 0 from J, leaving 7 bases between them. The V gene's germline CDR1 is WNHNN and CDR2 SYGVQD (reference sequence). This CDR3 spans 13 amino acids. CDR3 protein: CASNDSSYNEQFF. CDR3 DNA: TGCGCCAGCAATGACAGCTCCTACAATGAGCAGTTCTTC.

The gene calls are TRBV5-1 and TRBJ1-1; D remains unclear. The length of the CDR3 is 13 residues. V was trimmed by 4 bases and J by 6 bases, leaving 13 bases between them. The germline V gene encodes CDR1 SGHRS and CDR2 YFSETQ. The CDR3 spells CASSPHVGAEAFF. CDR3 DNA: TGCGCCAGCAGCCCCCATGTCGGGGCTGAAGCTTTCTTT.

This chain uses TRBV5-1 with TRBJ2-3; TRBD1 matches at 7 bases. CDR3 length equals 19 residues. The V segment lost 2 bases and the J segment 0 bases; nucleotides outside the gene matches: 15. Germline CDR1 SGHRS, CDR2 YFSETQ. CDR3 protein: CASSFEGAVRGLSTDTQYF. The CDR3 DNA sequence: TGCGCCAGCAGCTTTGAGGGGGCGGTAAGAGGATTAAGCACAGATACGCAGTATTTT.

The genes are TRBV12-5 and TRBJ2-7; D perhaps matches TRBD1 (5 bases). V dropped 0 bases and J dropped 2 bases, with 11 bases sitting between them. The CDR3 length is 15 residues. Germline V CDR1 and CDR2: LGHNT, FRNRAP. The CDR3 region has the DNA TGTGCTAGTGGTTTGGTACTGGGGCCCACCTACGAGCAGTACTTC. This sequence encodes CASGLVLGPTYEQYF.

This chain connects TRBV29-1 to TRBJ1-2, with 9 bases that match TRBD1. V shed 6 bases, J shed 8 bases, and the junction held 4 bases outside the gene matches. Germline V lookup: CDR1 SQVTM, CDR2 ANQGSEA. The CDR3 covers 11 residues. DNA of the CDR3: TGCAGCGTGGTTGGACAGGGGGGCTACACCTTC. Residues: CSVVGQGGYTF.

CDR3 loop: CASSAGSEAFF. Here the CDR3 DNA reads TGTGCCAGCAGCGCGGGCTCAGAAGCTTTCTTT. The chain joins TRBV5-6 to TRBJ1-1; D is unclear. Per the germline V gene, CDR1 is SGHDT and CDR2 is YYEEEE. V was trimmed by 4 bases and J by 8 bases, leaving 9 bases between them. This CDR3 is 11 amino acids long.

V gene TRBV18 combines with J gene TRBJ1-2; D perhaps matches TRBD1 (6 bases). The CDR3 is 16 residues long. V shed 3 bases and J shed 0 bases, with 14 bases lying between them. The germline gives CDR1 KGHSH, CDR2 LQKENI. The CDR3 here is CASSPLGHLSNYGYTF. The CDR3 bases are TGTGCCAGCTCACCGTTGGGACACTTGTCTAACTATGGCTACACCTTC.

V gene TRBV19 combines with J gene TRBJ1-6; TRBD1 might be the D (5 bases). The CDR3 runs 15 residues. Germline CDR1 LNHDA, CDR2 SQIVND (reference sequence). V lost 2 bases and J 9 bases, leaving 14 bases between the germline ends. The CDR3 here is CASSIKGAEGSPLHF. The DNA of the CDR3 is TGTGCCAGTAGTATAAAAGGGGCCGAAGGTTCACCCCTCCACTTT.

The chain recombines TRBV29-1 with TRBJ1-4; possible D gene TRBD1, 5 bases. Germline V CDR1 and CDR2: SQVTM, ANQGSEA. This CDR3 is 14 amino acids long. Trimming removed 4 bases at V and 7 bases at J, with 16 bases between. Written as DNA, the CDR3 is TGCAGCGTTGCGCCTAGGGGCGGAGCTGAAAAACTGTTTTTT. This translates into CSVAPRGGAEKLFF. The variable domain in full, with the rest retrieved from reference TRBV29-1 and TRBJ1-4, is SAVISQKPSRDICQRGTSLTIQCQVDSQVTMMFWYRQQPGQSLTLIATANQGSEATYESGFVIDKFPISRPNLTFSTLTVSNMSPEDSSIYLCSVAPRGGAEKLFFGSGTQLSVL.

This clone was recorded a few times. V is TRBV6-1 and J is TRBJ1-1; D call uncertain. In germline, CDR1 is MNHNS, CDR2 SASEGT. The CDR3 runs 13 residues. V lost 4 bases and J lost 2, with 8 bases in between. CDR3 region: CASSASVNTEAFF. The CDR3 nucleotides are TGTGCCAGCAGTGCCTCAGTTAACACTGAAGCTTTCTTT.